What follows is one T cell receptor beta chain and its context. The source of the sample is a study of blood T cell repertoires in COVID-19. Overall study context: COVID-19 samples collected from the United States, Italy and Spain covered acute and convalescent phases.

Germline CDR1 reads SGHNT; CDR2 reads YYREEE (reference sequence). The CDR3 has 15 amino acids. J lost 7 bases, V lost 3 bases, and 7 bases had no gene match. Original analysis: Reference gene primers were amplified, and this amplification served to estimate nucleated cell counts. The data were produced by immunoSEQ multiplex PCR, yet TCRdb's version contains in-frame clones alone and is incomplete. V and J calls and clone size are given by that table; D and trimming were obtained from the DNA. The table has 120,000 to 150,000 clones, 76% seen once; the top ten hold roughly 4.5%. The rearrangement joins TRBV5-4 to TRBJ2-1, with TRBD1 matching 10 bases. Material: peripheral blood. The sequence was collected from a man aged 55 to 69 with acute or convalescent COVID-19. The CDR3 reads CASSSPGQGRNEQFF. DNA for the CDR3: TGTGCCAGCAGCTCTCCGGGACAGGGGCGAAATGAGCAGTTCTTC.